Following are 13 T cell receptor beta chains from one sample sequenced in a study of shared clonotypes between healthy human individuals. Profiling relied on immunoSEQ multiplex PCR, and the TCRdb table lists in-frame clones only, not all of them. The repertoire holds over 1.5 million clones, with roughly 98% as singletons. Sequenced material: naive CD4+ T cells sorted from blood. Subset denoted: CD45RA+ positively selected. These receptors all come from a man aged 30-40 years in good health.

V is TRBV10-1 and J is TRBJ2-5, with D possibly matching TRBD2 (5 bases). The CDR3 has 14 amino acids. V lost 0 bases to trimming and J lost 7 bases, with 12 bases between them. Germline V lookup: CDR1 WNHNN, CDR2 SYGVQD (reference sequence). CDR3 DNA: TGCGCCAGCAGTGAGTCGGACGGGATGGGGACCCAGTACTTC. Translated, it gives CASSESDGMGTQYF.

The chain recombines TRBV27 with TRBJ1-5, with 7 bases identical to TRBD1. This CDR3 has 18 amino acids. V gave up 5 bases and J gave up 0 bases; unmatched junction bases: 13. The germline V gene encodes CDR1 MNHEY and CDR2 SMNVEV (reference sequence). The CDR3 nucleotides are TGTGCCAGCAGTCCTAGCCTGGCCAGGGGGTATAGCAATCAGCCCCAGCATTTT. Encoded protein: CASSPSLARGYSNQPQHF.

The chain combines TRBV5-4 with TRBJ2-1; the D is unclear. This CDR3 spans 12 amino acids. V was shortened by 1 base and J by 4 bases, with 3 bases between the two germline ends. Germline V gene data show CDR1 as SGHNT and CDR2 as YYREEE (reference sequence). The CDR3 nucleotides read TGTGCCAGCAGCTTGAATTACAATGAGCAGTTCTTC. This codes for CASSLNYNEQFF.

This chain uses TRBV28 with TRBJ2-7; a possible D gene is TRBD1 (6 bases). With 4 bases removed from V and 3 bases from J, the gap between germline ends came to 25 bases. CDR1 and CDR2 (germline): MDHEN, SYDVKM. The CDR3 is 18 residues long. This chain's CDR3 is CASSYNFEPGENIYEQYF. The CDR3 bases are TGTGCCAGCAGTTACAACTTTGAACCAGGGGAAAATATCTACGAGCAGTACTTC.

This chain connects TRBV19 to TRBJ2-1; no definite D call. The V gene lost 7 bases and the J gene lost 7 bases, with 8 bases spanning the gap. CDR1 is LNHDA, CDR2 SQIVND, per germline (reference sequence). CDR3 length equals 11 residues. The CDR3 spells CASTERNEQFF. The CDR3 DNA is TGTGCCAGTACCGAGCGTAATGAGCAGTTCTTC.

The CDR3 protein is CAGLDTANTGELFF. The CDR3 DNA sequence: TGTGCCGGATTGGACACGGCTAACACCGGGGAGCTGTTTTTT. The chain is built from TRBV2 and TRBJ2-2; D is possibly TRBD1 (5 bases). CDR1 and CDR2 (germline): SNHLY, FYNNEI. Trimming shortened V by 11 bases and J by 2 bases, and 15 bases separated the two germline ends. The CDR3 has 14 amino acids.

The chain employs TRBV5-4 and TRBJ2-1, with 9 bases matching TRBD2. With 5 bases clipped from V and 7 bases from J, the junction kept 10 bases outside the gene matches. The CDR3 consists of 15 residues. Germline V gene lookup returns CDR1 SGHNT and CDR2 YYREEE (reference sequence). The CDR3 spells CASSSRLAAGNEQFF. CDR3 DNA sequence: TGTGCCAGCAGTTCTAGACTAGCGGCGGGAAATGAGCAGTTCTTC.

The V call is TRBV16, the J call TRBJ1-2; weak D call: TRBD1 (5 bases). Germline CDR1 reads KGHSY; CDR2 reads FQNENV. Between the trimmed V and J ends, which lost 2 bases and 4 bases, there was a span of 14 bases. This CDR3 has 15 amino acids. The CDR3 protein is CASSQGASSGYGYTF. CDR3 sequence (DNA): TGTGCCAGCAGCCAAGGGGCCTCCTCAGGCTATGGCTACACCTTC.

The chain has TRBV5-4 and TRBJ2-5; TRBD1 is a possible D gene (7 bases). V was pared by 7 bases and J by 3 bases, with 16 bases between. This CDR3 is built from 14 residues. Germline lookup yields CDR1 SGHNT and CDR2 YYREEE (reference sequence). The CDR3 region is CASHRGGMEETQYF. The CDR3 DNA is TGTGCCAGCCACAGGGGCGGGATGGAAGAGACCCAGTACTTC.

V gene TRBV19 combines with J gene TRBJ2-1; 7 nucleotides agree with TRBD2. The germline CDR1 and CDR2 sequences are LNHDA and SQIVND (reference sequence). Trimming took 9 bases from V and 6 from J; bases not matched to a gene: 8. This CDR3 is 13 amino acids long. The CDR3 loop is CASRTRSGNEQFF. The CDR3 coding sequence is TGTGCCAGCCGGACTAGATCCGGCAATGAGCAGTTCTTC.

DNA of the CDR3: TGCGCCAGCAGCCAAGGAAGGGACCCCACAGTTTACGAGCAGTACTTC. Protein product: CASSQGRDPTVYEQYF. The rearrangement joins TRBV4-1 to TRBJ2-7; D is possibly TRBD1 or TRBD2 (5 bases each). V was pared by 1 base and J by 4 bases, with 17 bases between. The CDR3 spans 16 residues. Germline V gives CDR1 MGHRA, CDR2 YSYEKL.

On this clone itself: This CDR3 is also generated by other DNA sequences in the sample. The chain links TRBV5-1 to TRBJ2-5; 7 bases map to TRBD1. Germline CDR1 is SGHRS and CDR2 is YFSETQ. CDR3 length: 14 amino acids. V shed 2 bases and J 2 bases; nucleotides not matched to a gene: 3. CDR3 in amino acids: CASSLLTGQETQYF. CDR3 nucleotide sequence: TGCGCCAGCAGCTTATTGACAGGGCAAGAGACCCAGTACTTC.

This sequence joins TRBV5-4 and TRBJ2-1; maybe TRBD2 (6 bases). Germline V gene sequence: CDR1 SGHNT, CDR2 YYREEE (reference sequence). CDR3 length equals 15 residues. The ends were cut back, 6 bases at V and 4 bases at J, with 17 bases in the middle. CDR3 sequence reads: CASTSRVEGYNEQFF. The CDR3 nucleotides are TGTGCCAGCACCTCAAGGGTGGAGGGTTACAATGAGCAGTTCTTC.